One TCR beta chain is described in this entry. The antigen remains unidentified. Nominal health characterized the donors when sampled, though unrecorded immune exposures were likely. The PCR contained 60 Vbeta and 13 Jbeta primers. Sequencing was performed with immunoSEQ multiplex PCR; in TCRdb, only in-frame clones are kept and a portion is missing. The profile shows 65,000 to 95,000 clones, around 79% of them singletons. Deletions cut 8 bases from V and 2 bases from J, with 16 bases between. This CDR3 has 14 residues. Germline lookup yields CDR1 LNHDA and CDR2 SQIVND (reference sequence). This entry comes from a study of cytomegalovirus exposure and HLA in healthy donors. Study details: HLA-typed donors were the source of tens of millions of unique TCRs held in an early data release. Study results and limitations: TCR beta V- and J-gene trimming was later associated with a missense DCLRE1C variant.

The source is a male donor in good health and CMV-seropositive. This sequence joins TRBV19 and TRBJ2-7; D may be TRBD1 (6 bases). Sequencing input: PBMCs. In nucleotides, the CDR3 is TGTGCCAGTGAACCGGGACAAGGGACCTACGAGCAGTACTTC. Translating gives CASEPGQGTYEQYF.